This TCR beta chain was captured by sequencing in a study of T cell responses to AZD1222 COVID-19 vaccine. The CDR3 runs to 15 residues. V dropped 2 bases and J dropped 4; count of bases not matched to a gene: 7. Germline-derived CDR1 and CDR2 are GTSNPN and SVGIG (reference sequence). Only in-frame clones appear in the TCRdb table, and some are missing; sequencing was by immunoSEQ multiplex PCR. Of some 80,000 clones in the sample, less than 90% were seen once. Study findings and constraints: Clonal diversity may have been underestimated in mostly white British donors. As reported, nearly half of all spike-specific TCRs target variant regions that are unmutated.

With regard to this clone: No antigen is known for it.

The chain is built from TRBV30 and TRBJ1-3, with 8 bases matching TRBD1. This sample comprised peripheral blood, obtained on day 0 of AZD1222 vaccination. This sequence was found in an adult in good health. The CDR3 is CAWSPTGQVGNTIYF. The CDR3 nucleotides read TGTGCCTGGAGTCCGACGGGACAGGTCGGAAACACCATATATTTT.